This TCR beta chain came from a study of post-analysis software for immune sequencing data. General study points: Five or six TRBV segments, TRBV5-6, TRBV5-1 and TRBV20-1 among them, were found more frequent in patients than controls. When the samples were clustered directly with F measure, those that had been prepared in the same batch showed strong co-clustering.

Unique molecular identifiers tagged the TCR beta cDNA libraries. TCRdb redid the calling of the PCR reads with MiXCR, one entry per CDR3 protein. Of some 500,000 distinct CDR3 sequences listed, under 55% were seen once; the top ten hold 9.5% to 13%. This clonotype was observed a few times. The antigen is unknown. V shed 1 base and J shed 6 bases, with 13 bases lying between them. Germline V gene lookup returns CDR1 DFQATT and CDR2 SNEGSKA (reference sequence). The CDR3 length is 14 residues. V usage is TRBV20-1 and J usage is TRBJ2-1; possible D gene TRBD1, 5 bases. This TCR was sampled from a girl aged 10 to 17 with multiple sclerosis. Specimen: blood. CDR3 DNA sequence: TGCAGTGCTAGAGTATCAGGGATGCTCAATGAGCAGTTCTTC. It specifies CSARVSGMLNEQFF.